A single TCR beta chain is shown here with its context. Antigen unknown. This record belongs to a study of response to subunit inactivated influenza vaccine. Findings and caveats of the study: The study's authors posited that every seasonal influenza vaccination enlists few new T cells.

The V end lost 2 bases, the J end lost 5 bases, and 6 bases lay between the germline ends. This CDR3 has 12 residues. Germline V gives CDR1 SGDLS, CDR2 YYNGEE. TCRdb analysed the RT-PCR reads with MiXCR anew, one entry per CDR3 protein. The sample consists of a few hundred thousand distinct CDR3 sequences, about 11% of them appearing once. These data were also filed under a second study, of T cells expressing NK-cell markers. That report notes: The TCR beta cDNA came from 5'RACE template switching with UMIs. The authors applied an anti-gamma-delta TCR antibody in several experiments, and it restricted sorting to alpha-beta TCR T cells.

The specimen comprised PBMCs from blood, sampled on the day of vaccination. V is TRBV9 and J is TRBJ2-3, with no clear D. This TCR was sampled from a man in his fifties who received an inactivated influenza vaccine. Here the CDR3 reads CASSVSGDTQYF. CDR3 DNA sequence: TGTGCCAGCAGCGTGTCGGGAGATACGCAGTATTTT.